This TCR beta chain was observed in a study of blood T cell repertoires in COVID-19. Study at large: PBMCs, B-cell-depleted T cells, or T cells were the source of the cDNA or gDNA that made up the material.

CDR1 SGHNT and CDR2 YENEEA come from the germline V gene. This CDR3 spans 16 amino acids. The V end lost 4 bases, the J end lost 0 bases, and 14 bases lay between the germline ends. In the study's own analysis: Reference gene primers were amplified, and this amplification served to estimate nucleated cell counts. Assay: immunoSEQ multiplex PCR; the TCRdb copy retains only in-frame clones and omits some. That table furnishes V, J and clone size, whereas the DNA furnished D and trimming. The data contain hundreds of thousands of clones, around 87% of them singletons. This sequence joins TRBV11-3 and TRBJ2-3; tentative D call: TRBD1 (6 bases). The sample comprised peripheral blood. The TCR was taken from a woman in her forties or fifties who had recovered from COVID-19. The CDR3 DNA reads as TGTGCCAGCAGCTGGGGAAGGACAGCAAGCACAGATACGCAGTATTTT. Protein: CASSWGRTASTDTQYF.